The 25 T cell receptor beta chains below come from one sample, sequenced in a study of T cell responses to AZD1222 COVID-19 vaccine. Here immunoSEQ multiplex PCR was the method, and the copy in TCRdb shows in-frame clones only, minus some. The profile shows more than 100,000 clones, approximately 89% of them singletons. Source: peripheral blood, taken on day 0 of AZD1222 vaccination. The receptors shown here come from an adult in good health.

This clone was detected once. This sequence joins TRBV10-3 and TRBJ1-4; 7 positions match TRBD1. The CDR3 is made up of 13 amino acids. Unmatched junction bases numbered 7, after V lost 10 bases and J lost 5 bases. The germline CDR1 and CDR2 sequences are ENHRY and SYGVKD. Written as DNA, the CDR3 is TGTGCCAGTCACAGGGGAGGGAATGAAAAACTGTTTTTT. The encoded protein is CASHRGGNEKLFF.

This clone has only a few counts. The rearrangement joins TRBV12-2 to TRBJ1-5; the tabulated D call, TRBD1, remains unverified against the DNA. TRBV12-2 is tagged as a pseudogene. This CDR3 has 14 amino acids. DNA for the CDR3: TGTGCAAGTCGCTGGGACAGGGGCAATCAGCCCCAGCATTTT. Protein product: CASRWDRGNQPQHF.

This chain uses TRBV30 with TRBJ1-5; TRBD1 might be the D (5 bases). CDR1 is GTSNPN, CDR2 SVGIG, per germline (reference sequence). This CDR3 is 14 amino acids long. The V and J ends lost 2 bases and 1 base respectively, with 9 bases between them. CDR3 amino acids: CAWSIRGSNQPQHF. CDR3 bases: TGTGCCTGGAGTATAAGGGGAAGCAATCAGCCCCAGCATTTT.

The rearrangement links TRBV20-1 to TRBJ1-1; no definite D call. V shed 3 bases and J shed 1 base, with 9 bases lying between them. The CDR3 is 13 amino acids. Germline CDR1 is DFQATT and CDR2 is SNEGSKA (reference sequence). The CDR3 reads CSASITANTEAFF. In nucleotides, the CDR3 is TGCAGTGCTAGTATAACAGCGAACACTGAAGCTTTCTTT.

The CDR3 DNA follows: TGTGCCAGCAGTCCCATGGGCTCTGGGGCCAACGTCCTGACTTTC. Its protein is CASSPMGSGANVLTF. This chain connects TRBV6-4 to TRBJ2-6; no firm D call. Trimming removed 5 bases at V and 0 bases at J, with 8 bases between. The CDR3 loop spans 15 amino acids. Germline values: CDR1 MRHNA, CDR2 SNTAGT.

V gene TRBV6-5 combines with J gene TRBJ2-1, with TRBD2 matching 7 bases. Germline loops: CDR1 MNHEY, CDR2 SVGAGI. The trim removed 5 bases at V and 1 base at J, leaving 2 bases unmatched. This CDR3 is 14 amino acids long. This CDR3 reads CASSLGRSYNEQFF. CDR3 DNA: TGTGCCAGCAGTCTCGGGAGGTCCTACAATGAGCAGTTCTTC.

The V gene is TRBV28, the J gene TRBJ2-2; 7 positions agree with TRBD1. Germline V gene lookup returns CDR1 MDHEN and CDR2 SYDVKM. The CDR3 consists of 19 residues. The V gene end was trimmed by 6 bases and the J gene end by 0 bases; junction bases not matched to a gene: 16. This chain's CDR3 is CASRRLSDRKSANTGELFF. The CDR3 DNA reads TGTGCCAGCAGAAGACTGTCGGACAGGAAAAGTGCGAACACCGGGGAGCTGTTTTTT.

V usage is TRBV5-5 and J usage is TRBJ1-6; TRBD1 matches 9 bases. The CDR3 totals 16 residues. J gave up 6 bases and V 0 bases, and 4 bases lay outside the gene matches. From germline, CDR1 is SGHKS and CDR2 YYEKEE (reference sequence). CDR3 region: CASSLAGTGPNSPLHF. In nucleotides, the CDR3 is TGTGCCAGCAGCTTGGCCGGGACAGGGCCTAATTCACCCCTCCACTTT.

J is TRBJ1-3 and V is TRBV6-5; D gene ambiguous. In germline, CDR1 is MNHEY, CDR2 SVGAGI. With 8 bases removed from V and 2 bases from J, the gap between germline ends came to 16 bases. This CDR3 is built from 15 residues. The CDR3 DNA follows: TGTGCCAGCCAACCCCGCCCGACGCCTGGAAACACCATATATTTT. Translated: CASQPRPTPGNTIYF.

V usage is TRBV15 and J usage is TRBJ1-5; D perhaps matches TRBD1 (5 bases). Trimming removed 3 bases from V and 2 bases from J, with 11 bases in between. Germline CDR1 is LNHNV and CDR2 is YYDKDF (reference sequence). This CDR3 contains 15 residues. The CDR3 DNA follows: TGTGCCACCAGCAGGACAGTACAGGGCAATCAGCCCCAGCATTTT. Residues: CATSRTVQGNQPQHF.

The sample holds one count of this clone. J is TRBJ1-6 and V is TRBV21-1; the table's D call, TRBD1, has no DNA check behind it. TRBV21-1 is deemed a pseudogene. The CDR3 is 15 residues long. Here the CDR3 reads CASSTGTAYNSPLHF. The CDR3 DNA follows: TGTGCCAGCAGCACCGGGACAGCGTATAATTCACCCCTCCACTTT.

CDR3 protein: CASSLEYSSYEQYF. Written as DNA, the CDR3 is TGTGCCAGCAGCTTAGAGTACAGCTCCTACGAGCAGTACTTC. This chain uses TRBV7-8 with TRBJ2-7, with D hard to call. Trimming removed 1 base at V and 0 bases at J, with 7 bases between. There are 14 residues in the CDR3. CDR1 is SGHVS and CDR2 is FQNEAQ in the germline V gene. Complete variable domain (other parts from reference TRBV7-8 and TRBJ2-7): GAGVSQSPRYKVAKRGQDVALRCDPISGHVSLFWYQQALGQGPEFLTYFQNEAQLDKSGLPSDRFFAERPEGSVSTLKIQRTQQEDSAVYLCASSLEYSSYEQYFGPGTRLTVT.

The V gene is TRBV7-9, the J gene TRBJ2-3; 7 bases are shared with TRBD2. Trimming took 2 bases from V and 4 from J; bases not matched to a gene: 3. The germline CDR1 and CDR2 sequences are SEHNR and FQNEAQ (reference sequence). The CDR3 contains 14 residues. Here the CDR3 reads CASSLTGGADTQYF. CDR3 in DNA: TGTGCCAGCAGCTTAACGGGGGGTGCAGATACGCAGTATTTT.

The gene calls are TRBV5-4 and TRBJ2-7; 13 bases are shared with TRBD2. The junction had 7 bases not matched to a gene; V was cut back by 4 bases and J by 6 bases. The V gene's germline CDR1 is SGHNT and CDR2 YYREEE (reference sequence). The CDR3 runs to 15 residues. This CDR3 reads CASSTTGTSGIEQYF. In nucleotides, the CDR3 is TGTGCCAGCAGCACCACCGGGACTAGCGGGATCGAGCAGTACTTC. Variable domain in full (rest from reference TRBV5-4 and TRBJ2-7): ETGVTQSPTHLIKTRGQQVTLRCSSQSGHNTVSWYQQALGQGPQFIFQYYREEENGRGNFPPRFSGLQFPNYSSELNVNALELDDSALYLCASSTTGTSGIEQYFGPGTRLTVT.

The CDR3 DNA reads as TGTGCCAGCAGCAAAGGGACTAGCGGGAGGTACGCCTACAATGAGCAGTTCTTC. Its protein product is CASSKGTSGRYAYNEQFF. The rearrangement links TRBV5-6 to TRBJ2-1; 15 positions match TRBD2. V lost 4 bases and J lost 2; bases outside the gene matches: 7. Per the germline V gene, CDR1 is SGHDT and CDR2 is YYEEEE. The CDR3 runs 18 residues. Full variable domain (missing parts from reference TRBV5-6 and TRBJ2-1): DAGVTQSPTHLIKTRGQQVTLRCSPKSGHDTVSWYQQALGQGPQFIFQYYEEEERQRGNFPDRFSGHQFPNYSSELNVNALLLGDSALYLCASSKGTSGRYAYNEQFFGPGTRLTVL.

This sequence joins TRBV6-5 and TRBJ2-3; TRBD2 matches at 7 bases. V was clipped by 8 bases and J by 3 bases; unmatched bases: 5. The CDR3 is 13 amino acids. Germline assignment: CDR1 MNHEY and CDR2 SVGAGI. The DNA for the CDR3 is TGTGCCAGCCGGTCTAGCGGTACAGATACGCAGTATTTT. It yields the protein CASRSSGTDTQYF.

This rearrangement joins TRBV2 to TRBJ1-6; 8 bases are shared with TRBD1. CDR3 length: 16 residues. The V and J ends lost 4 bases and 0 bases, in that order; junction bases with no gene match: 2. Germline CDR1 SNHLY, CDR2 FYNNEI. The DNA of the CDR3 is TGTGCCAGCAGTGGGGACAGGAGCTCCTATAATTCACCCCTCCACTTT. Encoded protein: CASSGDRSSYNSPLHF. Full variable domain (outside the CDR3, taken from reference TRBV2 and TRBJ1-6): EPEVTQTPSHQVTQMGQEVILRCVPISNHLYFYWYRQILGQKVEFLVSFYNNEISEKSEIFDDQFSVERPDGSNFTLKIRSTKLEDSAMYFCASSGDRSSYNSPLHFGNGTRLTVT.

The rearrangement uses TRBV6-5 and TRBJ1-6; no clear D. CDR1 and CDR2 from the germline V gene are MNHEY and SVGAGI. CDR3 length: 12 residues. V lost 7 bases and J lost 5, with 6 bases in between. The CDR3 sequence: CASKLNNSPLHF. The CDR3 nucleotides are TGTGCCAGCAAACTCAATAATTCACCCCTCCACTTT.

The chain employs TRBV28 and TRBJ1-1, with a tentative D call TRBD1 (5 bases). V lost 5 bases to trimming and J lost 0 bases, with 10 bases between them. The CDR3 covers 14 residues. Germline assignment: CDR1 MDHEN and CDR2 SYDVKM. In DNA, the CDR3 is TGTGCCAGCAGTCTACAGGCCCTGAACACTGAAGCTTTCTTT. This codes for CASSLQALNTEAFF.

The V gene is TRBV2, the J gene TRBJ1-2; D gene unclear. The V and J ends lost 6 bases and 8 bases respectively, with 16 bases between them. The germline CDR1 and CDR2 sequences are SNHLY and FYNNEI. The CDR3 length is 13 residues. The CDR3 DNA sequence: TGTGCCAGCAGGGGGAACCTCAGAGGCGGCTACACCTTC. Translated, it gives CASRGNLRGGYTF.

This chain joins TRBV5-6 and TRBJ1-4; 8 bases are shared with TRBD1. The CDR3 runs 17 residues. CDR1 is SGHDT, CDR2 YYEEEE, per germline. With 0 bases clipped from V and 2 bases from J, the junction kept 6 bases outside the gene matches. The CDR3 loop reads CASSLAHRGATNEKLFF. DNA of the CDR3: TGTGCCAGCAGCTTGGCCCACAGGGGGGCGACTAATGAAAAACTGTTTTTT.

CDR3: CASSLGQDQPQHF. The CDR3 DNA is TGCGCCAGCAGCTTGGGACAGGATCAGCCCCAGCATTTT. This chain links TRBV5-1 with TRBJ1-5; a possible D gene is TRBD1 (6 bases). CDR3 length: 13 residues. V shed 0 bases and J shed 5 bases, with 6 bases lying between them. Germline values: CDR1 SGHRS, CDR2 YFSETQ.

This chain links TRBV7-2 with TRBJ2-2, with 9 bases aligning to TRBD1. This CDR3 contains 17 residues. Trimming took 5 bases from V and 5 from J; bases not matched to a gene: 12. Per the germline V gene, CDR1 is SGHTA and CDR2 is FQGNSA. The CDR3 loop reads CASSLSLGQGTTGELFF. CDR3 in DNA: TGTGCCAGCAGCCTCAGTCTCGGACAGGGGACGACCGGGGAGCTGTTTTTT. Using reference TRBV7-2 and TRBJ2-2 for the parts outside the CDR3, the full variable domain is GAGVSQSPSNKVTEKGKDVELRCDPISGHTALYWYRQSLGQGLEFLIYFQGNSAPDKSGLPSDRFSAERTGGSVSTLTIQRTQQEDSAVYLCASSLSLGQGTTGELFFGEGSRLTVL.

The count of this clone is one. The rearrangement joins TRBV18 to TRBJ1-4; D unresolved. CDR1 is KGHSH and CDR2 is LQKENI in the germline V gene. This CDR3 region has 13 residues. The V end lost 3 bases, the J end lost 6 bases, and 8 bases lay between the germline ends. The DNA for the CDR3 is TGTGCCAGCTCACCCTTGGCAGATGAAAAACTGTTTTTT. Translation: CASSPLADEKLFF.

The V call is TRBV5-6, the J call TRBJ2-1; 10 bases fit TRBD2. The CDR3 spans 16 residues. CDR1 is SGHDT and CDR2 is YYEEEE in the germline V gene. V lost 4 bases and J lost 6; bases outside the gene matches: 10. Here the CDR3 reads CASSPELAGDGNEQFF. CDR3 DNA: TGTGCCAGCAGCCCGGAGCTAGCGGGAGATGGCAATGAGCAGTTCTTC.